The 28 T cell receptor beta chains in this list originate from one sample, sequenced in a study of identical twins. TCRdb reprocessed the 5' RACE reads with MiXCR, giving one entry per CDR3 protein. The sample lists approximately 490,000 distinct CDR3 sequences, 20% to 25% occurring once. This same sample was also part of a study on yellow fever vaccine responses in identical twins.

Sample: CD4+ T cells sorted from blood. The receptor source for this set is a woman under 30 in good health.

The genes are TRBV6-1 and TRBJ1-1; 10 nucleotides match TRBD1. CDR1 is MNHNS, CDR2 SASEGT, per germline. The V and J ends lost 5 bases and 6 bases, in that order; junction bases with no gene match: 6. This CDR3 has 14 amino acids. CDR3 protein: CASSKTGGFAEAFF. CDR3 DNA: TGTGCCAGCAGTAAGACAGGGGGCTTCGCTGAAGCTTTCTTT.

This clonotype was recorded a few times. The genes are TRBV20-1 and TRBJ1-2; 11 bases map to TRBD1. This CDR3 has 16 residues. Germline CDR1 is DFQATT and CDR2 is SNEGSKA (reference sequence). For the CDR3, the DNA is TGCACCGGAAGTGGGAGGACAGGGGGCATAGGCTATGGCTACACCTTC. It encodes CTGSGRTGGIGYGYTF.

The CDR3 DNA sequence: TGTGCCAGCAGCCTAGGACTAGCCCAGGGGGATACGCAGTATTTT. As protein: CASSLGLAQGDTQYF. V gene TRBV6-4 combines with J gene TRBJ2-3; 8 nucleotides agree with TRBD2. The J segment lost 6 bases and the V segment lost 6 bases, leaving 11 bases of the junction unmatched. The CDR3 runs 15 residues. The V gene's germline CDR1 is MRHNA and CDR2 SNTAGT.

The chain is built from TRBV7-9 and TRBJ2-7; D is unresolved. V lost 8 bases, J lost 7 bases, and 15 bases lay in between. The CDR3 extends over 12 amino acids. Germline V lookup: CDR1 SEHNR, CDR2 FQNEAQ (reference sequence). The CDR3 loop reads CASGAELGEQYF. The CDR3 region has the DNA TGTGCCAGCGGTGCCGAGTTGGGGGAGCAGTACTTC.

The chain employs TRBV4-1 and TRBJ2-2; D possibly corresponds to TRBD1 (6 bases). Trimming stripped 1 base from V and 3 bases from J, with 12 bases between. Looked up from germline, CDR1 is MGHRA and CDR2 is YSYEKL. The CDR3 consists of 16 residues. The chain's CDR3 is CASSQVVGGYTGELFF. CDR3 DNA: TGCGCCAGCAGCCAAGTAGTAGGGGGATACACCGGGGAGCTGTTTTTT.

The sample holds a few counts of this clonotype. The chain employs TRBV18 and TRBJ2-3; D is uncertain. This CDR3 is built from 12 residues. Trimming shortened V by 7 bases and J by 2 bases, and 7 bases separated the two germline ends. The germline CDR1 and CDR2 sequences are KGHSH and LQKENI. The CDR3 spells CASYQVTDTQYF. CDR3 sequence (DNA): TGTGCCAGCTATCAAGTCACAGATACGCAGTATTTT.

The V call is TRBV29-1, the J call TRBJ2-5; D not resolved. The length of the CDR3 is 13 residues. V was cut by 1 base and J by 5 bases, with 11 bases left in between. The germline CDR1 and CDR2 sequences are SQVTM and ANQGSEA. CDR3 protein: CSVEGQLGETQYF. In nucleotides, the CDR3 is TGCAGCGTTGAAGGTCAGCTAGGGGAGACCCAGTACTTC.

In this sample, this clonotype turned up a few times. The V gene is TRBV12-3 or TRBV12-4, the J gene TRBJ1-4; D may be TRBD1 (6 bases). V dropped 6 bases and J dropped 4 bases, with 12 bases sitting between them. The CDR3 extends over 14 amino acids. In nucleotides, the CDR3 is TGTGCCAGCAGACTACAGGGCTTTAATGAAAAACTGTTTTTT. This gives the protein CASRLQGFNEKLFF.

Regarding this clonotype: This may arise from a read error, as a much more abundant clone is one base away. The chain links TRBV20-1 to TRBJ2-5; 13 bases are a match to TRBD2. There are 14 residues in the CDR3. Germline V lookup: CDR1 DFQATT, CDR2 SNEGSKA (reference sequence). The CDR3 loop reads CCARTSGGQETQYF. For the CDR3, the DNA is TGCTGTGCTAGGACTAGCGGGGGCCAAGAGACCCAGTACTTC.

The rearrangement uses TRBV12-3 or TRBV12-4 and TRBJ2-1, with 11 bases aligning to TRBD2. The CDR3 spans 16 residues. V lost 4 bases and J lost 7; bases outside the gene matches: 9. The chain's CDR3 is CASSSRTSGGGNEQFF. Written as DNA, the CDR3 is TGTGCCAGCAGTTCCCGTACTAGCGGGGGAGGAAATGAGCAGTTCTTC.

The rearrangement links TRBV20-1 to TRBJ1-5; D ambiguous. V dropped 4 bases and J dropped 3 bases, with 13 bases sitting between them. The germline V gene has CDR1 DFQATT and CDR2 SNEGSKA (reference sequence). CDR3 length: 14 amino acids. The CDR3 sequence is CSAKYGSDNQPQHF. The CDR3 nucleotides are TGCAGTGCTAAATACGGGTCGGACAATCAGCCCCAGCATTTT.

This clonotype was detected once. V and J are TRBV19 and TRBJ2-3; 8 nucleotides align to TRBD1. The V segment lost 3 bases and the J segment 3 bases; nucleotides outside the gene matches: 8. This CDR3 region has 16 residues. Germline CDR1 LNHDA, CDR2 SQIVND (reference sequence). The DNA of the CDR3 is TGTGCCAGTAGTATTGGACAGGGTTATCGGACAGATACGCAGTATTTT. Its translation: CASSIGQGYRTDTQYF.

This clonotype was observed a handful of times. This chain connects TRBV20-1 to TRBJ1-2; D might be TRBD1 (6 bases). The V gene lost 6 bases and the J gene lost 1 base, with 18 bases spanning the gap. The CDR3 is 15 amino acids. Germline V CDR1 and CDR2: DFQATT, SNEGSKA (reference sequence). CDR3 bases: TGCAGTGCCTCACCGGGGGGGCAGAATAACTATGGCTACACCTTC. Translating it yields CSASPGGQNNYGYTF.

This clonotype was observed a few times. The chain recombines TRBV2 with TRBJ2-3; D tentatively reads TRBD1 or TRBD2 (5 bases each). This CDR3 has 14 amino acids. Germline V CDR1 and CDR2: SNHLY, FYNNEI. The V end lost 6 bases, the J end lost 1 base, and 11 bases lay between the germline ends. CDR3 loop: CASRSGRGTDTQYF. The CDR3 region has the DNA TGTGCCAGCAGATCGGGACGAGGCACAGATACGCAGTATTTT.

The rearrangement links TRBV12-3 or TRBV12-4 to TRBJ2-3, with D perhaps being TRBD1 or TRBD2 (6 bases each). Trimming removed 3 bases from V and 5 bases from J, with 18 bases in between. CDR3 size: 16 residues. For the CDR3, the DNA is TGTGCCAGCAGTTTTACGGGGGCGCTTTTGGGAGATACGCAGTATTTT. Translation gives CASSFTGALLGDTQYF.

This clonotype was detected only a few times. V usage is TRBV7-9 and J usage is TRBJ2-7, with D perhaps matching TRBD1 (5 bases). V was pared by 5 bases and J by 2 bases, with 13 bases between. This CDR3 comprises 14 residues. CDR1 is SEHNR and CDR2 is FQNEAQ in the germline V gene (reference sequence). CDR3 residues: CASSQDNLPYEQYF. The CDR3 DNA reads TGTGCCAGCAGCCAGGACAACCTCCCCTACGAGCAGTACTTC. The whole variable domain, remainder taken from reference TRBV7-9 and TRBJ2-7, is DTGVSQNPRHKITKRGQNVTFRCDPISEHNRLYWYRQTLGQGPEFLTYFQNEAQLEKSRLLSDRFSAERPKGSFSTLEIQRTEQGDSAMYLCASSQDNLPYEQYFGPGTRLTVT.

V usage is TRBV12-3 or TRBV12-4 and J usage is TRBJ2-4; 9 bases map to TRBD1. Losses at the gene ends were 9 bases for V and 8 bases for J; bases not matched to a gene: 8. The CDR3 loop spans 13 amino acids. The CDR3 region has the DNA TGTGCCAGTAACCGACAGGGGGGGTACATTCAGTACTTC. It specifies CASNRQGGYIQYF.

V and J are TRBV5-1 and TRBJ2-6; D ambiguous. The CDR3 length is 18 residues. Trimming stripped 0 bases from V and 0 bases from J, with 13 bases between. CDR1 is SGHRS, CDR2 YFSETQ, per germline. The CDR3 region has the DNA TGCGCCAGCAGCTTGGTGGGCAGCCAAAGCTCTGGGGCCAACGTCCTGACTTTC. The encoded protein is CASSLVGSQSSGANVLTF. The whole variable domain, remainder taken from reference TRBV5-1 and TRBJ2-6, is KAGVTQTPRYLIKTRGQQVTLSCSPISGHRSVSWYQQTPGQGLQFLFEYFSETQRNKGNFPGRFSGRQFSNSRSEMNVSTLELGDSALYLCASSLVGSQSSGANVLTFGAGSRLTVL.

The chain employs TRBV20-1 and TRBJ1-5; possibly TRBD1 for D (5 bases). The germline V gene has CDR1 DFQATT and CDR2 SNEGSKA (reference sequence). Trimming took off 6 bases at V and 6 bases at J, with 12 bases between the two ends. The CDR3 is 12 amino acids. As DNA, the CDR3 is TGCAGTGCCGGACTTGGGGGTCAGCCCCAGCATTTT. This codes for CSAGLGGQPQHF.

This clonotype was seen a handful of times. This chain joins TRBV7-8 and TRBJ1-5; the D gene is possibly TRBD1 (5 bases). With 5 bases removed from V and 0 bases from J, the gap between germline ends came to 8 bases. CDR3 length: 14 amino acids. Germline loops: CDR1 SGHVS, CDR2 FQNEAQ. This CDR3 is CASSPTVSNQPQHF. In DNA form, the CDR3 reads TGTGCCAGCAGCCCGACAGTTAGCAATCAGCCCCAGCATTTT.

The table lists this clonotype with a few counts. This sequence joins TRBV20-1 and TRBJ2-3, with D tentatively TRBD2 (6 bases). The CDR3 contains 12 residues. The V end lost 0 bases, the J end lost 5 bases, and 6 bases lay between the germline ends. Germline V gene data show CDR1 as DFQATT and CDR2 as SNEGSKA (reference sequence). The CDR3 DNA follows: TGCAGTGCTAGAGAGGGGGGAGATACGCAGTATTTT. Its translation: CSAREGGDTQYF.

This clonotype was seen more than once but under ten times. This chain links TRBV7-9 with TRBJ2-7; D is ambiguous. Germline loops: CDR1 SEHNR, CDR2 FQNEAQ (reference sequence). The V end lost 1 base, the J end lost 2 bases, and 12 bases lay between the germline ends. CDR3 size: 15 residues. CDR3: CASSLGAAYPYEQYF. The CDR3 coding sequence is TGTGCCAGCAGCTTAGGGGCAGCTTACCCCTACGAGCAGTACTTC.

This chain uses TRBV28 with TRBJ2-7, with 7 bases aligning to TRBD2. The CDR3 runs to 13 residues. Looked up from germline, CDR1 is MDHEN and CDR2 is SYDVKM. Unmatched junction bases numbered 8, after V lost 6 bases and J lost 6 bases. In DNA form, the CDR3 reads TGTGCCAGCAGAACCGGGACTACGGGCGAGCAGTACTTC. It encodes CASRTGTTGEQYF.

There are a few counts of this clonotype. The chain is built from TRBV3-1 and TRBJ2-1, with D maybe TRBD2 (7 bases). There are 16 residues in the CDR3. Germline V gives CDR1 LGHDT, CDR2 YNNKEL (reference sequence). Trimming removed 2 bases from V and 7 bases from J, with 18 bases in between. CDR3 sequence (DNA): TGTGCCAGCAGCCAACGTGGTGGGGGGGCTTATAATGAGCAGTTCTTC. Translation: CASSQRGGGAYNEQFF.

This clonotype was detected a few times. The chain joins TRBV18 to TRBJ1-1, with D perhaps matching TRBD1 (6 bases). CDR1 and CDR2 from the germline V gene are KGHSH and LQKENI. Trimming removed 3 bases at V and 1 base at J, with 12 bases between. The CDR3 sequence is 15 residues long. DNA of the CDR3: TGTGCCAGCTCACCCGGACACAGGGAGAACACTGAAGCTTTCTTT. Translating gives CASSPGHRENTEAFF.

This clonotype was seen only a few times. The V and J genes are TRBV6-5 and TRBJ2-1; tentatively, D is TRBD2 (6 bases). The CDR3 runs to 15 residues. Looked up from germline, CDR1 is MNHEY and CDR2 is SVGAGI. The ends were cut back, 2 bases at V and 9 bases at J, with 17 bases in the middle. CDR3 amino acids: CASSYAGPGVGEQFF. CDR3 DNA sequence: TGTGCCAGCAGTTACGCCGGGCCGGGGGTAGGTGAGCAGTTCTTC.

This clonotype was counted between two and nine times. The chain has TRBV6-1 and TRBJ2-7, with D perhaps matching TRBD1 (6 bases). Trimming removed 8 bases from V and 2 bases from J, with 13 bases in between. CDR3 size: 13 residues. The germline CDR1 and CDR2 sequences are MNHNS and SASEGT. The CDR3 region is CASLRGAPYEQYF. CDR3 DNA sequence: TGTGCCAGCCTCAGGGGAGCTCCCTACGAGCAGTACTTC.

This chain connects TRBV4-2 to TRBJ2-1, with D unresolved. The CDR3 totals 12 residues. From germline, CDR1 is LGHNA and CDR2 YNFKEQ. V shed 0 bases and J shed 6 bases, with 3 bases lying between them. CDR3 in DNA: TGTGCCAGCAGCCAAGAAGTCAATGAGCAGTTCTTC. Protein sequence: CASSQEVNEQFF.